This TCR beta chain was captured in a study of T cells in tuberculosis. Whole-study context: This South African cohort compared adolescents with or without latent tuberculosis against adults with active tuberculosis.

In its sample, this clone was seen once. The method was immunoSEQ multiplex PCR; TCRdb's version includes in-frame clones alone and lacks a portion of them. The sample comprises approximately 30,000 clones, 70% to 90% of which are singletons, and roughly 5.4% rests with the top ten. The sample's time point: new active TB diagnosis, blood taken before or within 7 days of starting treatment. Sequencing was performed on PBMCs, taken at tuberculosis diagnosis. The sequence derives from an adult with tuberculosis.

The DNA for the CDR3 is TGTGCCAGCAGCTTGGCGTCGAACTATGGCTACACCTTC. Protein product: CASSLASNYGYTF. This rearrangement joins TRBV5-4 to TRBJ1-2, with D hard to call. V was cut by 0 bases and J by 2 bases, with 5 bases left in between. The length of the CDR3 is 13 residues. The germline V gene has CDR1 SGHNT and CDR2 YYREEE (reference sequence).